These T cell receptor beta chains were read from a single sample in a study of T cell responses to AZD1222 COVID-19 vaccine. Only in-frame clones appear in the TCRdb table, and some are missing; sequencing was by immunoSEQ multiplex PCR. The sample has roughly 80,000 clones; about 92% are singletons. This specimen consisted of peripheral blood, obtained on day 0 of AZD1222 vaccination. Receptor source: an adult in good health. Each CDR3 is given without its conserved first and last residue. Each record gives: clone size, V gene, J gene, CDR3 protein. Clone size, where shown, is once, few, many, or a class for clones that have expanded.

>few|TRBV27|TRBJ1-6
ASSSAGSNSPLH
>.|TRBV9|TRBJ1-4
ASSGGDRETTNEKLF
>once|TRBV5-6|TRBJ2-7
ASSLEGTAYEQY
>.|TRBV28|TRBJ2-5
ASSFLGAGVRETQY
>.|TRBV28|TRBJ1-2
ASSLSRQGERGYT
>few|TRBV7-8|TRBJ2-4
ASSLNPDRSNIQY
>.|TRBV7-9|TRBJ1-6
ASSTPTGTYNSPLH
>once|TRBV19|TRBJ1-1
ASSPITGGTEAF
>few|TRBV19|TRBJ2-2
ASIGRGNTGELF
>.|TRBV18|TRBJ2-2
ASSREKGLAGANTGELF
>.|TRBV9|TRBJ1-1
ASSPWGQKNTEAF
>.|TRBV15|TRBJ1-6
ATSGTGGRNSPLH
>.|TRBV6-5|TRBJ2-2
ASSRGRVPELF